The clone carrying this T cell receptor beta chain was counted a single time. The CDR3 covers 14 residues. Deletions cut 2 bases from V and 3 bases from J, with 10 bases between. Germline loops: CDR1 MNHEY, CDR2 SVGAGI. Some clones are missing from TCRdb's copy, which holds only in-frame ones; the method was immunoSEQ multiplex PCR. Among fewer than 200,000 clones listed, roughly 91% were seen once. The entry originates in a study of control samples from healthy donors and cancer patients. This clonotype was obtained from a man between 18 and 29 years old in good health. Input material: blood. The rearrangement joins TRBV6-5 to TRBJ1-2, with a possible D match to TRBD1 (5 bases). The CDR3 sequence: CASSYGGGYYGYTF. DNA for the CDR3: TGTGCCAGCAGTTACGGGGGGGGTTACTATGGCTACACCTTC.